A single sample gave rise to the 28 T cell receptor beta chains below, sequenced in a study of blood T cell repertoires in COVID-19. This table comes from immunoSEQ multiplex PCR, and its TCRdb copy is limited to in-frame clones, with some not included. The data contain about 270,000 clones, 88% of them seen just once; the ten biggest clones take up around 2%. The sample consisted of PBMCs or T cells enriched from blood (not recorded which). The receptors stem from a woman aged 55-70 years in a cohort exposed to, infected with or recovered from COVID-19 (not recorded which).

The table lists this clone with a count of one. The V and J genes are TRBV28 and TRBJ1-5; D is perhaps TRBD1 (5 bases). Germline CDR1 reads MDHEN; CDR2 reads SYDVKM. CDR3 length equals 15 residues. The ends were cut back, 5 bases at V and 2 bases at J, with 13 bases in the middle. CDR3 loop: CASSPTTGGNQPQHF. In DNA, the CDR3 is TGTGCCAGCAGTCCTACAACGGGGGGCAATCAGCCCCAGCATTTT.

The count of this clone is one. The chain links TRBV10-3 to TRBJ2-7; 12 nucleotides agree with TRBD2. The junction had 1 base not matched to a gene; V was cut back by 2 bases and J by 5 bases. Germline CDR1 ENHRY, CDR2 SYGVKD. This CDR3 has 14 amino acids. The CDR3 reads CAISERLAGDEQYF. Here the CDR3 DNA reads TGTGCCATCAGTGAGAGACTAGCGGGAGACGAGCAGTACTTC.

This rearrangement joins TRBV10-1 to TRBJ2-2, with D uncertain. Trimming removed 3 bases from V and 4 bases from J, with 12 bases in between. In germline, CDR1 is WNHNN, CDR2 SYGVQD (reference sequence). This CDR3 has 15 amino acids. The CDR3 loop is CASSEAQRATGELFF. In DNA, the CDR3 is TGCGCCAGCAGTGAAGCCCAGCGTGCCACCGGGGAGCTGTTTTTT.

V is TRBV7-8 and J is TRBJ2-7; perhaps TRBD1 as D (6 bases). From germline, CDR1 is SGHVS and CDR2 FQNEAQ. The CDR3 sequence is 13 residues long. V was trimmed by 5 bases and J by 3 bases, leaving 11 bases between them. CDR3 in amino acids: CASSTRGGYEQYF. In DNA form, the CDR3 reads TGTGCCAGCAGCACCCGAGGGGGCTACGAGCAGTACTTC.

The V call is TRBV2, the J call TRBJ1-2; 7 bases fit TRBD1. The CDR3 consists of 14 residues. Unmatched junction bases numbered 5, after V lost 3 bases and J lost 4 bases. Germline V CDR1 and CDR2: SNHLY, FYNNEI. The CDR3 protein is CASSDKAGGYGYTF. The CDR3 DNA follows: TGTGCCAGCAGTGATAAGGCAGGGGGCTATGGCTACACCTTC. Complete variable domain (other parts from reference TRBV2 and TRBJ1-2): EPEVTQTPSHQVTQMGQEVILRCVPISNHLYFYWYRQILGQKVEFLVSFYNNEISEKSEIFDDQFSVERPDGSNFTLKIRSTKLEDSAMYFCASSDKAGGYGYTFGSGTRLTVV.

The rearrangement uses TRBV6-6 and TRBJ1-1, with 8 bases that match TRBD1. The germline gives CDR1 MNHNY, CDR2 SVGAGI (reference sequence). This CDR3 has 14 residues. With V trimmed by 5 bases and J by 4 bases, 6 bases remained unmatched. In DNA, the CDR3 is TGTGCCAGCAGTCGAGGACAGGGAGGCACTGAAGCTTTCTTT. This gives the protein CASSRGQGGTEAFF.

J is TRBJ2-7 and V is TRBV7-9; 8 nucleotides agree with TRBD2. Germline loops: CDR1 SEHNR, CDR2 FQNEAQ (reference sequence). This CDR3 region has 12 residues. V shed 8 bases, J shed 3 bases, and the junction held 3 bases outside the gene matches. The CDR3 DNA reads as TGTGCCAGCCAACTAGCGGACTACGAGCAGTACTTC. Amino acid sequence: CASQLADYEQYF.

This rearrangement joins TRBV12-3 or TRBV12-4 to TRBJ1-2, with D possibly TRBD1 on 6 matching bases. This CDR3 region has 13 residues. V lost 0 bases and J lost 11, with 13 bases in between. CDR3 nucleotide sequence: TGTGCCAGCAGTTTAGCGGGGCAGGGGAAGTACACCTTC. This translates into CASSLAGQGKYTF.

The CDR3 DNA reads TGTGCCAGCAGCGGGAACCTAGAGGGCTACCTCTACGAGCAGTACTTC. Protein product: CASSGNLEGYLYEQYF. This chain joins TRBV3-1 (or the pseudogene TRBV3-2) and TRBJ2-7, with a tentative D call TRBD2 (5 bases). This CDR3 region has 16 residues. The V end was cut by 5 bases, the J end by 3 bases, with 20 bases between. Germline CDR1 is LGHDT and CDR2 is YNNKEL (reference sequence).

The chain links TRBV11-2 to TRBJ2-2; no definite D call. V was trimmed by 7 bases and J by 6 bases, leaving 15 bases between them. Germline loops: CDR1 SGHAT, CDR2 FQNNGV. This CDR3 has 14 residues. This CDR3 reads CASNSAWAPGELFF. The CDR3 DNA follows: TGTGCCAGCAACTCCGCGTGGGCCCCCGGGGAGCTGTTTTTT.

V usage is TRBV20-1 and J usage is TRBJ2-7; D unclear. Germline CDR1 reads DFQATT; CDR2 reads SNEGSKA (reference sequence). V lost 5 bases to trimming and J lost 4 bases, with 9 bases between them. CDR3 length equals 11 residues. CDR3 bases: TGCAGTGCTCCGTGGGCATACGAGCAGTACTTC. Amino acid sequence: CSAPWAYEQYF.

In DNA form, the CDR3 reads TGTGCCAGCAGTTTTCAGGGACTCTCTGGAAACACCATATATTTT. It encodes CASSFQGLSGNTIYF. J is TRBJ1-3 and V is TRBV28, with a tentative D call TRBD1 (5 bases). The CDR3 spans 15 residues. Germline CDR1 MDHEN, CDR2 SYDVKM. V lost 3 bases and J 0 bases, leaving 9 bases between the germline ends. The whole variable domain, filled in from reference TRBV28 and TRBJ1-3, reads DVKVTQSSRYLVKRTGEKVFLECVQDMDHENMFWYRQDPGLGLRLIYFSYDVKMKEKGDIPEGYSVSREKKERFSLILESASTNQTSMYLCASSFQGLSGNTIYFGEGSWLTVV.

The chain uses TRBV10-3 and TRBJ1-5, with D uncertain. Per the germline V gene, CDR1 is ENHRY and CDR2 is SYGVKD. This CDR3 is built from 13 residues. V lost 6 bases, J lost 4 bases, and 10 bases lay in between. CDR3 in DNA: TGTGCCATCAGCCCAGTCGGGAATCAGCCCCAGCATTTT. This codes for CAISPVGNQPQHF.

This rearrangement joins TRBV27 to TRBJ1-2; D is perhaps TRBD1 (5 bases). Trimming shortened V by 6 bases and J by 8 bases, and 16 bases separated the two germline ends. Per germline, CDR1 MNHEY and CDR2 SMNVEV (reference sequence). There are 13 residues in the CDR3. The CDR3 spells CASSTDPRGGYTF. CDR3 bases: TGTGCCAGCAGCACGGATCCAAGGGGAGGCTACACCTTC.

The chain employs TRBV28 and TRBJ2-1, with 7 bases fitting TRBD2. The germline gives CDR1 MDHEN, CDR2 SYDVKM. Trimming removed 4 bases from V and 3 bases from J; junction bases left unmatched: 9. The CDR3 has 16 residues. The CDR3 region is CASSSATAGDYNEQFF. The CDR3 nucleotides are TGTGCCAGCAGTTCGGCTACGGCGGGAGACTACAATGAGCAGTTCTTC.

The genes are TRBV3-1 (or the pseudogene TRBV3-2) and TRBJ2-2; 7 bases line up with TRBD1. V lost 1 base, J lost 1 base, and 3 bases stayed unmatched. The CDR3 sequence is 16 residues long. CDR1 and CDR2 from the germline V gene are LGHDT and YNNKEL (reference sequence). The CDR3 nucleotides read TGTGCCAGCAGCCAAGCGAGGACAGGGAACACCGGGGAGCTGTTTTTT. It encodes CASSQARTGNTGELFF.

The V gene is TRBV5-1, the J gene TRBJ1-1; tentative D call: TRBD1 (5 bases). The CDR3 has 15 amino acids. CDR1 is SGHRS and CDR2 is YFSETQ in the germline V gene. The germline V and J ends were trimmed by 3 bases and 1 base, with 13 bases remaining between them. CDR3 bases: TGCGCCAGCAGCTCCCGGGGCGGGGAGAACACTGAAGCTTTCTTT. Translation: CASSSRGGENTEAFF.

The V and J genes are TRBV5-1 and TRBJ2-3, with 7 bases matching TRBD2. This CDR3 has 14 residues. Unmatched junction bases numbered 6, after V lost 5 bases and J lost 3 bases. CDR1 is SGHRS and CDR2 is YFSETQ in the germline V gene. The CDR3 protein is CASSPSGKTDTQYF. Written as DNA, the CDR3 is TGCGCCAGCAGTCCCAGCGGGAAAACAGATACGCAGTATTTT.

The chain couples TRBV25-1 to TRBJ2-7; D is possibly TRBD1 (6 bases). V was clipped by 4 bases and J by 4 bases, with 14 bases between them. This CDR3 is 14 amino acids long. CDR1 is MGHDK, CDR2 SYGVNS, per germline. The CDR3 nucleotides read TGTGCCAGCAGTGGGAAGGACAGACTATACGAGCAGTACTTC. This encodes CASSGKDRLYEQYF.

V is TRBV11-3 and J is TRBJ2-3; 8 bases are a match to TRBD2. The V and J ends lost 0 bases and 1 base, in that order; junction bases with no gene match: 0. The CDR3 is 15 residues long. CDR1 and CDR2 from the germline V gene are SGHNT and YENEEA. The CDR3 DNA sequence: TGTGCCAGCAGCTTAGAGCGGGAGGGCACAGATACGCAGTATTTT. This encodes CASSLEREGTDTQYF.

The rearrangement joins TRBV10-1 to TRBJ2-1; 13 nucleotides line up with TRBD2. The germline gives CDR1 WNHNN, CDR2 SYGVQD (reference sequence). J was trimmed by 6 bases and V by 5 bases; bases with no gene match: 7. CDR3 size: 16 residues. As DNA, the CDR3 is TGCGCCAGCAGTCCTACCCGGACTAGCGGGAGCAATGAGCAGTTCTTC. Encoded protein: CASSPTRTSGSNEQFF.

The V and J genes are TRBV28 and TRBJ1-5, with TRBD1 matching 7 bases. The germline gives CDR1 MDHEN, CDR2 SYDVKM. J gave up 6 bases and V 5 bases, and 1 base lay outside the gene matches. The CDR3 length is 12 residues. CDR3 in DNA: TGTGCCAGCAGTACAGGGGTTCAGCCCCAGCATTTT. It is translated as CASSTGVQPQHF.

CDR3 sequence: CASKGDQGGAYEQYF. The CDR3 nucleotides read TGTGCCAGCAAAGGTGATCAGGGTGGGGCCTACGAGCAGTACTTC. This rearrangement joins TRBV28 to TRBJ2-7; D possibly corresponds to TRBD1 (5 bases). Trimming stripped 7 bases from V and 2 bases from J, with 18 bases between. Germline CDR1 is MDHEN and CDR2 is SYDVKM. This CDR3 has 15 residues.

There are a few counts of this clone. V usage is TRBV5-1 and J usage is TRBJ1-3; 11 nucleotides align to TRBD1. Looked up from germline, CDR1 is SGHRS and CDR2 is YFSETQ. The CDR3 length is 14 residues. Trimming removed 3 bases from V and 6 bases from J; junction bases left unmatched: 2. CDR3 nucleotides: TGCGCCAGCAGCTGGGGACAGGGGGAAAACACCATATATTTT. It is translated as CASSWGQGENTIYF.

This chain links TRBV7-3 with TRBJ2-2, with D unresolved. The germline V gene encodes CDR1 SGHTA and CDR2 FQGTGA. The CDR3 sequence is 13 residues long. V lost 3 bases and J 4 bases, leaving 6 bases between the germline ends. The CDR3 nucleotides are TGTGCCAGCAGCTTCCAGATCACCGGGGAGCTGTTTTTT. This codes for CASSFQITGELFF. Based on the CDR3 plus reference TRBV7-3 and TRBJ2-2, the full variable domain is GAGVSQTPSNKVTEKGKYVELRCDPISGHTALYWYRQSLGQGPEFLIYFQGTGAADDSGLPNDRFFAVRPEGSVSTLKIQRTERGDSAVYLCASSFQITGELFFGEGSRLTVL.

V usage is TRBV12-3 or TRBV12-4 and J usage is TRBJ2-1; no definite D call. With 5 bases removed from V and 12 bases from J, the gap between germline ends came to 17 bases. The CDR3 sequence is 13 residues long. CDR3 DNA: TGTGCCAGCAGTCGCCTAGGTGGGTTAGGGCAGTTCTTC. It encodes CASSRLGGLGQFF.

This chain uses TRBV7-3 with TRBJ2-3; 12 nucleotides match TRBD2. The J segment lost 4 bases and the V segment lost 4 bases, leaving 6 bases of the junction unmatched. This CDR3 has 16 amino acids. CDR1 is SGHTA, CDR2 FQGTGA, per germline. The CDR3 DNA reads TGTGCCAGCAGCTCAGTGACTAGCGGGAGACCAGATACGCAGTATTTT. Protein product: CASSSVTSGRPDTQYF.

The J gene is TRBJ2-2, the V gene TRBV5-1; 10 nucleotides align to TRBD1. J lost 5 bases, V lost 1 base, and 2 bases had no gene match. The CDR3 consists of 15 residues. The germline gives CDR1 SGHRS, CDR2 YFSETQ. CDR3 nucleotides: TGCGCCAGCAGCTTGAGGGGACAGGGGACCGGGGAGCTGTTTTTT. Translation: CASSLRGQGTGELFF.